This section outlines one TCR beta chain sequence together with its context. Profiling relied on immunoSEQ multiplex PCR, and the TCRdb table lists in-frame clones only, not all of them. The table records roughly 30,000 clones, about three quarters of them present only once. This sample was taken from a study of cytotoxic CD8 clonotypes in ibrutinib-treated CLL. Background on the study: Patient counts were 11 relapsed/refractory, over 14 treatment-naive and some 17 IGHV unmutated.

About 2.1 micrograms of genomic DNA (from cryopreserved PBMCs) were used for TCR beta libraries. This CDR3 region has 13 residues. Per the germline V gene, CDR1 is SQVTM and CDR2 is ANQGSEA. The clonotype was recovered from a human donor with chronic lymphocytic leukemia. The chain joins TRBV29-1 to TRBJ1-1; tentative D call: TRBD1 (5 bases). The starting material was PBMCs, obtained after 36 months of ibrutinib treatment. The CDR3 nucleotides are TGCGCGCTGAGGGGCCAGGGTACCCCTGAAGCTTTCTTT. The encoded protein is CALRGQGTPEAFF.